Detailed here is one T cell receptor beta chain. The antigen remains unidentified. Cultured CD4+ T cell DNA underwent sequencing with the Oncomine TCR Beta short-read assay. Via MiXCR, TCRdb re-called the PCR reads, giving one row per CDR3 protein. The sample yields over 15,000 distinct CDR3 sequences, 43% seen once. This record comes from a study of vaccination and CD4 T cells after COVID-19. Indicated treatment: approximately 9-day PBMC culture with coronavirus spike peptide pools or control peptides (ViraFEST assay). Following a culture period (approximately nine days), negative selection was used to isolate CD4+ T cells. The V end lost 6 bases, the J end lost 7 bases, and 21 bases lay between the germline ends. This CDR3 region has 16 residues. Germline V gene lookup returns CDR1 MNHEY and CDR2 SMNVEV (reference sequence).

The rearrangement uses TRBV27 and TRBJ1-4; a possible D gene is TRBD1 (6 bases). The source was CD4+ T cells from blood, cultured in vitro, collected before SARS-CoV-2 vaccination. The receptor was derived from a human donor who had recovered from COVID-19. The CDR3 DNA sequence: TGTGCCAGCAGCCACTACTCACAGGGAGGGCGTGAAAAACTGTTTTTT. Translation gives CASSHYSQGGREKLFF.